This T cell receptor (beta chain) was recovered during a study of T cells after yellow fever vaccination. It was through 5'RACE template switching that TCR cDNA was made, with a universal primer site and UMIs added. A single record per CDR3 protein comes from TCRdb applying MiXCR to the 5' RACE reads. This sample yields about 300,000 distinct CDR3 sequences, of which roughly 4.3% are seen a single time; approximately 24% belongs to the top ten. This clonotype was seen a handful of times. The CDR3 totals 14 residues. V shed 2 bases and J shed 8 bases, with 11 bases lying between them. The V gene's germline CDR1 is SGHRS and CDR2 YFSETQ.

Sequenced material: PBMCs, taken 5 days after the yellow fever booster vaccination. This chain uses TRBV5-1 with TRBJ1-6, with D uncertain. The receptor comes from a man aged 18 to 29 who received the YFV17D yellow fever vaccine. In nucleotides, the CDR3 is TGCGCCAGCAGCTTAGCAGCCCTGGATTCACCCCTCCACTTT. Amino acid sequence: CASSLAALDSPLHF. Based on the CDR3 plus reference TRBV5-1 and TRBJ1-6, the full variable domain is KAGVTQTPRYLIKTRGQQVTLSCSPISGHRSVSWYQQTPGQGLQFLFEYFSETQRNKGNFPGRFSGRQFSNSRSEMNVSTLELGDSALYLCASSLAALDSPLHFGNGTRLTVT.